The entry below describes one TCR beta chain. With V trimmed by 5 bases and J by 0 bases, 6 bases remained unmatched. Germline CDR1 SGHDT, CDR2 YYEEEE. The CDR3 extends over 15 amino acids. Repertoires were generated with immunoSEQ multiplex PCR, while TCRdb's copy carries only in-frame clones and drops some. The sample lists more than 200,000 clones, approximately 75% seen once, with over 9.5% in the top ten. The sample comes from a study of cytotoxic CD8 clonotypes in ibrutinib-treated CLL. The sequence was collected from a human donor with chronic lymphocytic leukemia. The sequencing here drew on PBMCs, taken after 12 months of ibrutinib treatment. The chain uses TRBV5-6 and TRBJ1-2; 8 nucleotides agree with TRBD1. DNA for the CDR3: TGTGCCAGCAGATACGGACAGGGACCTAACTATGGCTACACCTTC. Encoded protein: CASRYGQGPNYGYTF.